These 2 T cell receptor beta chains share one sample of origin, sequenced in a study of blood T cell repertoires in COVID-19. The table came from immunoSEQ multiplex PCR; TCRdb's copy has only in-frame clones and leaves some out. The table has under 100,000 clones, over 75% seen once. The sequencing sample was made of peripheral blood. The origin of the receptors is a man in his fifties or sixties with acute or convalescent COVID-19.

This clone showed up just a few times. The rearrangement joins TRBV28 to TRBJ1-3; D is perhaps TRBD1 (6 bases). The ends were cut back, 3 bases at V and 4 bases at J, with 7 bases in the middle. This CDR3 comprises 13 residues. Germline CDR1 and CDR2: MDHEN and SYDVKM. In nucleotides, the CDR3 is TGTGCCAGCAGTTTGGGGGCAGGAAACACCATATATTTT. This translates into CASSLGAGNTIYF.

This clone was seen once. The V call is TRBV7-2, the J call TRBJ2-7, with D possibly matching TRBD1 (7 bases). Germline V gene data show CDR1 as SGHTA and CDR2 as FQGNSA. This CDR3 region has 16 residues. V was clipped by 5 bases and J by 2 bases, with 19 bases between them. In DNA, the CDR3 is TGTGCCAGCAGCCCGAGGACCCAGGGGGGAGCCTACGAGCAGTACTTC. Protein product: CASSPRTQGGAYEQYF.